Shown below are 25 T cell receptor beta chains from a single sample sequenced in a study of T cell responses to AZD1222 COVID-19 vaccine. Measured with immunoSEQ multiplex PCR; TCRdb has only the in-frame clones, and not every one. The profile covers approximately 190,000 clones, with about nine tenths appearing a single time and approximately 2.7% taken by the ten largest. This specimen consisted of peripheral blood, obtained on day 0 of MenACWY control vaccination. Source of these receptors: an adult in good health.

In this sample, this clone turned up a few times. V is TRBV7-9 and J is TRBJ2-3, with D perhaps matching TRBD2 (6 bases). The CDR3 is 15 residues long. V was trimmed by 5 bases and J by 0 bases, leaving 12 bases between them. Germline lookup yields CDR1 SEHNR and CDR2 FQNEAQ (reference sequence). The CDR3 DNA is TGTGCCAGCAGCGAGTCGGGACTGAGCACAGATACGCAGTATTTT. Translation: CASSESGLSTDTQYF. The variable domain in full, completed from reference TRBV7-9 and TRBJ2-3, reads DTGVSQNPRHKITKRGQNVTFRCDPISEHNRLYWYRQTLGQGPEFLTYFQNEAQLEKSRLLSDRFSAERPKGSFSTLEIQRTEQGDSAMYLCASSESGLSTDTQYFGPGTRLTVL.

This clone came up a few times. V usage is TRBV19 and J usage is TRBJ1-3; D perhaps matches TRBD1 (6 bases). This CDR3 is 15 amino acids long. Trimming cost V 6 bases and J 1 base, with 13 bases left between them. CDR1 LNHDA and CDR2 SQIVND come from the germline V gene (reference sequence). The CDR3 loop is CASSLKGGSGNTIYF. CDR3 sequence (DNA): TGTGCCAGTAGCCTCAAGGGGGGATCTGGAAACACCATATATTTT.

The rearrangement links TRBV28 to TRBJ2-1; the D is unclear. Trimming cost V 6 bases and J 4 bases, with 13 bases left between them. From germline, CDR1 is MDHEN and CDR2 SYDVKM. The CDR3 spans 14 residues. The CDR3 spells CASSRTHGYNEQFF. The CDR3 DNA sequence: TGTGCCAGCAGCCGAACCCACGGTTACAATGAGCAGTTCTTC.

This clone has just one count. This sequence joins TRBV30 and TRBJ1-1, with D possibly matching TRBD1 (5 bases). This CDR3 region has 16 residues. The V end was cut by 3 bases, the J end by 2 bases, with 19 bases between. Germline V gives CDR1 GTSNPN, CDR2 SVGIG (reference sequence). Here the CDR3 DNA reads TGTGCCTGGAGGGGCCAGGGTCGAAGGCTCAACACTGAAGCTTTCTTT. It specifies CAWRGQGRRLNTEAFF. Together with reference TRBV30 and TRBJ1-1, the CDR3 gives the full variable domain: SQTIHQWPATLVQPVGSPLSLECTVEGTSNPNLYWYRQAAGRGLQLLFYSVGIGQISSEVPQNLSASRPQDRQFILSSKKLLLSDSGFYLCAWRGQGRRLNTEAFFGQGTRLTVV.

J is TRBJ1-5 and V is TRBV3-1 (or the pseudogene TRBV3-2); 7 nucleotides agree with TRBD1. This CDR3 comprises 14 residues. Trimming cost V 1 base and J 5 bases; bases outside gene matches: 2. Germline CDR1 is LGHDT and CDR2 is YNNKEL (reference sequence). CDR3 DNA sequence: TGTGCCAGCAGCCAAGCTACAGGGGATCAGCCCCAGCATTTT. It yields the protein CASSQATGDQPQHF.

The chain couples TRBV9 to TRBJ2-1; D is unclear. Germline V gene data show CDR1 as SGDLS and CDR2 as YYNGEE. V lost 0 bases and J lost 0, with 7 bases in between. The CDR3 sequence is 15 residues long. The CDR3 nucleotides are TGTGCCAGCAGCGTAGGGTCAGGCTCCTACAATGAGCAGTTCTTC. Translation gives CASSVGSGSYNEQFF.

The chain couples TRBV4-1 to TRBJ2-7; D may match TRBD1 or TRBD2 (7 bases each). Between the trimmed V and J ends, which lost 3 bases and 5 bases, there was a span of 14 bases. This CDR3 is 14 amino acids long. CDR1 and CDR2 from the germline V gene are MGHRA and YSYEKL. The CDR3 nucleotides are TGCGCCAGCAGCCATGCCAGGGGGGGCGACGAGCAGTACTTC. As protein: CASSHARGGDEQYF.

V and J are TRBV27 and TRBJ2-7; D may be TRBD1 or TRBD2 (5 bases each). CDR1 is MNHEY, CDR2 SMNVEV, per germline (reference sequence). The ends were cut back, 8 bases at V and 2 bases at J, with 13 bases in the middle. The CDR3 has 13 residues. Here the CDR3 DNA reads TGTGCCAGCTCCCGGGGCAGGCCCTACGAGCAGTACTTC. Translated: CASSRGRPYEQYF.

The gene calls are TRBV5-1 and TRBJ2-7; 7 bases map to TRBD2. Germline V lookup: CDR1 SGHRS, CDR2 YFSETQ. The V gene end was trimmed by 3 bases and the J gene end by 0 bases; junction bases not matched to a gene: 3. The CDR3 totals 14 residues. CDR3 in amino acids: CASSSRGDSYEQYF. DNA of the CDR3: TGCGCCAGCAGCTCTCGGGGGGACTCCTACGAGCAGTACTTC.

The J gene is TRBJ2-2, the V gene TRBV9; D perhaps matches TRBD1 (5 bases). Germline CDR1 is SGDLS and CDR2 is YYNGEE. V was trimmed by 0 bases and J by 5 bases, leaving 14 bases between them. CDR3 length equals 16 residues. The CDR3 spells CASSVEKGRVTGELFF. Written as DNA, the CDR3 is TGTGCCAGCAGCGTAGAGAAGGGCAGGGTAACCGGGGAGCTGTTTTTT. The variable domain in full, completed from reference TRBV9 and TRBJ2-2, reads DSGVTQTPKHLITATGQRVTLRCSPRSGDLSVYWYQQSLDQGLQFLIQYYNGEERAKGNILERFSAQQFPDLHSELNLSSLELGDSALYFCASSVEKGRVTGELFFGEGSRLTVL.

The chain recombines TRBV9 with TRBJ1-1, with 7 nucleotides matching TRBD1. The CDR3 sequence is 14 residues long. V shed 1 base, J shed 4 bases, and the junction held 4 bases outside the gene matches. Germline loops: CDR1 SGDLS, CDR2 YYNGEE. CDR3 nucleotides: TGTGCCAGCAGCGTACAGGGGGGTTCCACTGAAGCTTTCTTT. Residues: CASSVQGGSTEAFF.

The chain recombines TRBV27 with TRBJ2-7, with D maybe TRBD2 (6 bases). The CDR3 has 13 residues. Trimming pared 5 bases from V and 1 base from J, leaving 9 bases between. CDR1 is MNHEY, CDR2 SMNVEV, per germline (reference sequence). The CDR3 loop reads CASSTGTSYEQYF. The CDR3 DNA reads as TGTGCCAGCAGTACCGGGACTTCCTACGAGCAGTACTTC.

The gene calls are TRBV6-4 and TRBJ1-1, with TRBD1 identical over 8 bases. This CDR3 has 13 residues. Germline V gene data show CDR1 as MRHNA and CDR2 as SNTAGT. J lost 4 bases, V lost 4 bases, and 2 bases had no gene match. CDR3 region: CASSADRATEAFF. The DNA of the CDR3 is TGTGCCAGCAGTGCGGACAGGGCCACTGAAGCTTTCTTT.

The CDR3 region is CASSLKASSIEAFF. The DNA of the CDR3 is TGTGCCAGCAGCTTAAAAGCGTCATCTATTGAAGCTTTCTTT. The chain uses TRBV7-8 and TRBJ1-1; D not resolved. Trimming took off 2 bases at V and 7 bases at J, with 14 bases between the two ends. Germline assignment: CDR1 SGHVS and CDR2 FQNEAQ. The CDR3 length is 14 residues.

The rearrangement joins TRBV9 to TRBJ2-1; 9 bases agree with TRBD2. The CDR3 is made up of 15 amino acids. Trimming at V came to 2 bases and at J to 9 bases, leaving 9 bases not matched to a gene. Germline V lookup: CDR1 SGDLS, CDR2 YYNGEE. The CDR3 protein is CASSVSSSGVSEQFF. In DNA, the CDR3 is TGTGCCAGCAGCGTGAGTTCTAGCGGGGTTAGTGAGCAGTTCTTC.

The chain recombines TRBV9 with TRBJ2-5, with TRBD2 matching over 10 bases. With 4 bases clipped from V and 5 bases from J, the junction kept 11 bases outside the gene matches. Germline V CDR1 and CDR2: SGDLS, YYNGEE. This CDR3 contains 16 residues. DNA of the CDR3: TGTGCCAGCAGCCCAAGTGGAGCGGGGGGGCGGGAGACCCAGTACTTC. Translation gives CASSPSGAGGRETQYF.

The chain combines TRBV18 with TRBJ1-5; D possibly corresponds to TRBD1 (5 bases). CDR3 length equals 15 residues. V lost 2 bases to trimming and J lost 2 bases, with 10 bases between them. Germline V gene sequence: CDR1 KGHSH, CDR2 LQKENI. In nucleotides, the CDR3 is TGTGCCAGCTCACCAAATGAACAGGGCAATCAGCCCCAGCATTTT. Translating it yields CASSPNEQGNQPQHF.

The chain combines TRBV28 with TRBJ2-2; 14 nucleotides line up with TRBD2. This CDR3 is 16 amino acids long. Trimming took 2 bases from V and 5 from J; bases not matched to a gene: 1. Germline CDR1 reads MDHEN; CDR2 reads SYDVKM. CDR3 bases: TGTGCCAGCAGTTTACGGACTAGCGGGAGGACCGGGGAGCTGTTTTTT. Residues: CASSLRTSGRTGELFF.

The chain combines TRBV28 with TRBJ2-3, with 7 bases lining up with TRBD2. The J segment lost 1 base and the V segment lost 4 bases, leaving 5 bases of the junction unmatched. Germline values: CDR1 MDHEN, CDR2 SYDVKM. There are 15 residues in the CDR3. The chain's CDR3 is CASSSPSGGTDTQYF. The CDR3 nucleotides read TGTGCCAGCAGTTCGCCTAGCGGTGGCACAGATACGCAGTATTTT.

This sequence joins TRBV28 and TRBJ2-5; possibly TRBD2 for D (6 bases). Germline V CDR1 and CDR2: MDHEN, SYDVKM. Trimming pared 5 bases from V and 4 bases from J, leaving 20 bases between. The length of the CDR3 is 16 residues. The chain's CDR3 is CASSDGGPRLRETQYF. In DNA form, the CDR3 reads TGTGCCAGCAGTGACGGGGGACCTCGGTTACGAGAGACCCAGTACTTC.

The chain has TRBV28 and TRBJ1-6; D is possibly TRBD1 (6 bases). CDR3 length: 15 residues. Germline V CDR1 and CDR2: MDHEN, SYDVKM. Trimming cost V 1 base and J 6 bases, with 10 bases left between them. The CDR3 region is CASSLSTGPNSPLHF. CDR3 DNA: TGTGCCAGCAGTTTATCGACAGGCCCTAATTCACCCCTCCACTTT.

The chain recombines TRBV19 with TRBJ1-1; 10 bases are shared with TRBD1. The CDR3 contains 15 residues. V was pared by 4 bases and J by 6 bases, with 8 bases of the junction left unmatched. Germline lookup yields CDR1 LNHDA and CDR2 SQIVND (reference sequence). CDR3 sequence (DNA): TGTGCCAGTAGTAGGGCCGGGACAGGGGTCGCTGAAGCTTTCTTT. Translating it yields CASSRAGTGVAEAFF. The full variable domain, rest sourced from reference TRBV19 and TRBJ1-1, is DGGITQSPKYLFRKEGQNVTLSCEQNLNHDAMYWYRQDPGQGLRLIYYSQIVNDFQKGDIAEGYSVSREKKESFPLTVTSAQKNPTAFYLCASSRAGTGVAEAFFGQGTRLTVV.

The V and J genes are TRBV28 and TRBJ2-5; 10 nucleotides line up with TRBD1. CDR3 length: 13 residues. V was pared by 5 bases and J by 5 bases, with 2 bases of the junction left unmatched. Per the germline V gene, CDR1 is MDHEN and CDR2 is SYDVKM. The CDR3 sequence: CASSGTGEETQYF. The CDR3 DNA sequence: TGTGCCAGCAGTGGGACAGGGGAGGAGACCCAGTACTTC.

The chain has TRBV5-1 and TRBJ2-3; the match to TRBD1 covers 10 bases. This CDR3 is 14 amino acids long. V lost 2 bases, J lost 5 bases, and 2 bases stayed unmatched. The V gene's germline CDR1 is SGHRS and CDR2 YFSETQ. For the CDR3, the DNA is TGCGCCAGCAGCTTAGGGACAGGGGTAGATACGCAGTATTTT. As protein: CASSLGTGVDTQYF.

CDR3 region: CASSLAEGGDYGYTF. The CDR3 DNA follows: TGTGCCAGCAGCTTGGCCGAAGGCGGCGACTATGGCTACACCTTC. The chain joins TRBV5-4 to TRBJ1-2; D is undetermined. The V gene's germline CDR1 is SGHNT and CDR2 YYREEE (reference sequence). The germline V and J ends were trimmed by 0 bases and 3 bases, with 12 bases remaining between them. This CDR3 has 15 residues. Drawing the rest from reference TRBV5-4 and TRBJ1-2, the complete variable domain is ETGVTQSPTHLIKTRGQQVTLRCSSQSGHNTVSWYQQALGQGPQFIFQYYREEENGRGNFPPRFSGLQFPNYSSELNVNALELDDSALYLCASSLAEGGDYGYTFGSGTRLTVV.